This T cell receptor (beta chain) was obtained from a study of T cells in Graves' hyperthyroidism and ophthalmopathy. The V and J ends lost 5 bases and 7 bases respectively, with 14 bases between them. This CDR3 has 13 residues. Germline V gene data show CDR1 as MNHNS and CDR2 as SASEGT. TCR beta CDR3 regions were amplified from RNA transcripts. HTBI primers drove first-round RT-PCR of the TCR CDR3. In TCRdb, the multiplex PCR reads were re-called with MiXCR into one record per CDR3 protein. The data contain hundreds of thousands of distinct CDR3 sequences, approximately 15% of them singletons. Ten or more counts support this clonotype. Clinical symptoms, serum thyroxine, TRAb, thyroid ultrasound and orbital computed tomography informed diagnoses. The PBMCs were sourced from fresh peripheral blood (10 ml).

This TCR was recovered from a woman in her late teens or twenties with Graves' hyperthyroidism. The sequencing input was blood. J is TRBJ2-5 and V is TRBV6-1; D possibly corresponds to TRBD2 (5 bases). CDR3: CASSSGLARTQYF. In nucleotides, the CDR3 is TGTGCCAGCAGTTCCGGGTTAGCGAGGACCCAGTACTTC.